This passage covers 30 T cell receptor beta chains from one sample sequenced in a study of beta chain features in type 1 diabetes. Study-level results: In every one of the four CD4+ subsets, TCRB CDR3s were moderately but significantly shorter in Type 1 diabetes patients.

These receptors' antigens are unknown. The isolated RNA, all of it, was reverse transcribed, so expressed TCRB transcripts were what got sequenced. This table comes from immunoSEQ multiplex PCR, and its TCRdb copy is limited to in-frame clones, with some not included. The sample lists 250,000 to 300,000 clones, around an eighth occurring once. Input material: naive CD4+ T cells from blood. All receptors derive from a man aged 30 to 39 with type 1 diabetes.

V usage is TRBV4-1 and J usage is TRBJ2-2; TRBD1 is a possible D gene (5 bases). The CDR3 is 12 amino acids. Germline values: CDR1 MGHRA, CDR2 YSYEKL. Trimming took off 7 bases at V and 4 bases at J, with 7 bases between the two ends. CDR3 nucleotide sequence: TGCGCCAGCACAGGGCTCACCGGGGAGCTGTTTTTT. It encodes CASTGLTGELFF.

The V and J genes are TRBV5-1 and TRBJ1-2; 7 bases are shared with TRBD1. The CDR3 runs 16 residues. Germline CDR1 SGHRS, CDR2 YFSETQ. The V gene end was trimmed by 0 bases and the J gene end by 3 bases; junction bases not matched to a gene: 8. CDR3 amino acids: CASSLGPADRDYGYTF. For the CDR3, the DNA is TGCGCCAGCAGCTTGGGGCCCGCCGACAGGGACTATGGCTACACCTTC.

This clone has only a few counts. CDR3 sequence reads: CASSLLGQGDEQFF. The CDR3 nucleotides are TGCGCCAGCAGCTTGTTGGGACAAGGAGATGAGCAGTTCTTC. The chain has TRBV5-1 and TRBJ2-1; tentative D call: TRBD1 (6 bases). CDR1 and CDR2 from the germline V gene are SGHRS and YFSETQ. V lost 1 base and J lost 8, with 13 bases in between. The CDR3 has 14 amino acids.

Note on this clone: The identical CDR3 is also encoded by other nucleotide sequences in the sample. The chain uses TRBV28 and TRBJ2-7; 8 bases align to TRBD1. Trimming took 4 bases from V and 3 from J; bases not matched to a gene: 8. The CDR3 extends over 15 amino acids. Germline assignment: CDR1 MDHEN and CDR2 SYDVKM. CDR3 sequence: CASSSTGTGFYEQYF. CDR3 DNA: TGTGCCAGCAGTTCCACCGGGACAGGTTTCTACGAGCAGTACTTC.

This clone came up a few times. This chain joins TRBV7-2 and TRBJ2-5; 10 bases line up with TRBD2. This CDR3 has 16 amino acids. V lost 0 bases and J lost 5; bases outside the gene matches: 6. The germline gives CDR1 SGHTA, CDR2 FQGNSA. In nucleotides, the CDR3 is TGTGCCAGCAGCTTAGCGTGGCTAGCGGGAGAGGAGACCCAGTACTTC. Amino acids: CASSLAWLAGEETQYF.

This clone was seen only a few times. The chain has TRBV5-4 and TRBJ1-2; TRBD1 aligns across 8 bases. The CDR3 totals 14 residues. V shed 5 bases and J 8 bases; nucleotides not matched to a gene: 11. Germline loops: CDR1 SGHNT, CDR2 YYREEE (reference sequence). CDR3 nucleotide sequence: TGTGCCAGCAGATCCAGGACAGGGTCAAAAGGCTACACCTTC. It yields the protein CASRSRTGSKGYTF.

The chain is built from TRBV10-3 and TRBJ2-7; D may be TRBD1 or TRBD2 (5 bases each). Germline V lookup: CDR1 ENHRY, CDR2 SYGVKD. This CDR3 comprises 14 residues. V was shortened by 6 bases and J by 2 bases, with 14 bases between the two germline ends. The CDR3 region has the DNA TGTGCCATCAGCGAGAGGGGTCCCCCCTACGAGCAGTACTTC. Translation gives CAISERGPPYEQYF.

This clone was seen a few times. This sequence joins TRBV15 and TRBJ1-5; D perhaps matches TRBD1 (6 bases). This CDR3 has 15 residues. The germline gives CDR1 LNHNV, CDR2 YYDKDF (reference sequence). Trimming cost V 3 bases and J 0 bases, with 9 bases left between them. The CDR3 is CATSSQGNSNQPQHF. The CDR3 DNA is TGTGCCACCAGCAGCCAGGGGAATAGCAATCAGCCCCAGCATTTT.

The chain carries TRBV5-4 and TRBJ2-5; 7 bases agree with TRBD2. Germline trimming cut 4 bases from V and 4 bases from J; bases unmatched to any gene: 13. CDR1 is SGHNT, CDR2 YYREEE, per germline (reference sequence). The CDR3 is made up of 16 amino acids. The CDR3 loop reads CASSPTTGEGGETQYF. The CDR3 DNA sequence: TGTGCCAGCAGCCCCACTACGGGGGAGGGCGGAGAGACCCAGTACTTC.

This clone appeared a few times. The rearrangement joins TRBV5-6 to TRBJ1-1; the match to TRBD1 covers 8 bases. The CDR3 covers 15 residues. V was pared by 3 bases and J by 4 bases, with 8 bases of the junction left unmatched. Looked up from germline, CDR1 is SGHDT and CDR2 is YYEEEE. CDR3: CASSSGQGWSTEAFF. The CDR3 DNA reads TGTGCCAGCAGCTCAGGACAGGGTTGGTCCACTGAAGCTTTCTTT.

The chain employs TRBV7-9 and TRBJ2-1, with 8 bases identical to TRBD2. V was pared by 5 bases and J by 3 bases, with 9 bases of the junction left unmatched. There are 16 residues in the CDR3. Per germline, CDR1 SEHNR and CDR2 FQNEAQ (reference sequence). CDR3 protein: CASSPILAESYNEQFF. The DNA of the CDR3 is TGTGCCAGCAGCCCTATACTAGCGGAGAGCTACAATGAGCAGTTCTTC.

The rearrangement links TRBV9 to TRBJ2-3, with 7 bases fitting TRBD2. From germline, CDR1 is SGDLS and CDR2 YYNGEE. The CDR3 is made up of 15 amino acids. With V trimmed by 3 bases and J by 1 base, 5 bases remained unmatched. CDR3 in DNA: TGTGCCAGCAGCGCCGGACTAGATCGCACAGATACGCAGTATTTT. Amino acid sequence: CASSAGLDRTDTQYF.

This clone was picked up a small number of times. The V and J genes are TRBV5-1 and TRBJ2-1; 9 bases align to TRBD2. The V and J ends lost 9 bases and 2 bases, in that order; junction bases with no gene match: 9. Germline loops: CDR1 SGHRS, CDR2 YFSETQ. This CDR3 region has 15 residues. This chain's CDR3 is CATGISGSTYNEQFF. In DNA, the CDR3 is TGCGCCACCGGTATTAGCGGGAGTACCTACAATGAGCAGTTCTTC.

This clone was observed a handful of times. The chain joins TRBV30 to TRBJ1-1; TRBD1 is a possible D gene (6 bases). The V end lost 4 bases, the J end lost 1 base, and 10 bases lay between the germline ends. Looked up from germline, CDR1 is GTSNPN and CDR2 is SVGIG (reference sequence). This CDR3 comprises 13 residues. CDR3: CAWKWTANTEAFF. Here the CDR3 DNA reads TGTGCCTGGAAATGGACAGCGAACACTGAAGCTTTCTTT.

The chain carries TRBV11-1 and TRBJ2-5; 9 positions match TRBD1. The CDR3 length is 15 residues. CDR1 and CDR2 from the germline V gene are SGHAT and FQDESV (reference sequence). V shed 1 base and J 4 bases; nucleotides not matched to a gene: 4. The CDR3 protein is CASSLEGTGRETQYF. CDR3 coding DNA: TGTGCCAGCAGCTTAGAAGGGACAGGGAGAGAGACCCAGTACTTC.

This clone came up a few times. This chain uses TRBV2 with TRBJ2-5; D unclear. CDR1 and CDR2 from the germline V gene are SNHLY and FYNNEI. This CDR3 contains 10 residues. The germline V and J ends were trimmed by 5 bases and 5 bases, with 3 bases remaining between them. DNA for the CDR3: TGTGCCAGCAGTCAGGAGACCCAGTACTTC. This encodes CASSQETQYF.

This clone has only a few counts. The chain links TRBV5-6 to TRBJ1-2, with D unresolved. Germline V gives CDR1 SGHDT, CDR2 YYEEEE. Between the trimmed V and J ends, which lost 1 base and 8 bases, there was a span of 15 bases. This CDR3 is 14 amino acids long. The CDR3 bases are TGTGCCAGCAGCTTGTATCAGAACCAACGAGGCTACACCTTC. Its protein product is CASSLYQNQRGYTF.

This clone was observed a handful of times. The chain links TRBV5-1 to TRBJ1-1; the match to TRBD1 covers 9 bases. Germline values: CDR1 SGHRS, CDR2 YFSETQ. V lost 7 bases, J lost 1 base, and 14 bases stayed unmatched. The CDR3 length is 17 residues. CDR3 region: CASAEQGTGFGNTEAFF. The CDR3 nucleotides are TGCGCCAGCGCTGAGCAAGGGACAGGGTTTGGGAACACTGAAGCTTTCTTT. The full variable domain, with the rest looked up from reference TRBV5-1 and TRBJ1-1, is KAGVTQTPRYLIKTRGQQVTLSCSPISGHRSVSWYQQTPGQGLQFLFEYFSETQRNKGNFPGRFSGRQFSNSRSEMNVSTLELGDSALYLCASAEQGTGFGNTEAFFGQGTRLTVV.

This clone was counted only a few times. This rearrangement joins TRBV29-1 to TRBJ2-3; TRBD2 is a possible D gene (5 bases). Germline CDR1 and CDR2: SQVTM and ANQGSEA. There are 13 residues in the CDR3. Trimming cost V 6 bases and J 0 bases, with 10 bases left between them. The CDR3 here is CSVRDTSTDTQYF. The CDR3 nucleotides are TGCAGCGTCCGGGATACTAGCACAGATACGCAGTATTTT.

This clone was seen a handful of times. This chain connects TRBV11-2 to TRBJ2-2; TRBD2 agrees at 11 bases. The junction had 9 bases not matched to a gene; V was cut back by 6 bases and J by 6 bases. Germline CDR1 SGHAT, CDR2 FQNNGV. The CDR3 length is 16 residues. The chain's CDR3 is CASSRISGRAPGELFF. As DNA, the CDR3 is TGTGCCAGCAGTCGTATTAGCGGGAGGGCACCCGGGGAGCTGTTTTTT.

In its sample, this clone was seen a few times. The chain carries TRBV5-4 and TRBJ1-1, with no clear D. This CDR3 has 13 amino acids. V dropped 4 bases and J dropped 1 base, with 8 bases sitting between them. Germline CDR1 is SGHNT and CDR2 is YYREEE (reference sequence). CDR3 sequence: CASSPVSNTEAFF. The CDR3, as DNA: TGTGCCAGCAGCCCGGTTTCGAACACTGAAGCTTTCTTT. Full variable domain (rest looked up from reference TRBV5-4 and TRBJ1-1): ETGVTQSPTHLIKTRGQQVTLRCSSQSGHNTVSWYQQALGQGPQFIFQYYREEENGRGNFPPRFSGLQFPNYSSELNVNALELDDSALYLCASSPVSNTEAFFGQGTRLTVV.

CDR3 in DNA: TGTGCCAGCAGCTTTCCCGGGAGCTCCTACAATGAGCAGTTCTTC. It translates to CASSFPGSSYNEQFF. The chain carries TRBV7-9 and TRBJ2-1; TRBD2 is a possible D gene (6 bases). Per germline, CDR1 SEHNR and CDR2 FQNEAQ (reference sequence). This CDR3 is built from 15 residues. V was pared by 3 bases and J by 0 bases, with 9 bases between.

This clone was recorded a few times. The chain employs TRBV5-1 and TRBJ1-1; 8 bases line up with TRBD1. The CDR3 runs to 15 residues. Trimming cost V 4 bases and J 4 bases; bases outside gene matches: 9. CDR1 is SGHRS, CDR2 YFSETQ, per germline. The CDR3 sequence: CASSGVTGEVTEAFF. The DNA for the CDR3 is TGCGCCAGCAGCGGAGTGACAGGGGAGGTCACTGAAGCTTTCTTT.

This clone appeared a few times. The CDR3 nucleotides read TGTGCCATCAGTGATCGAGAGACCCAGTACTTC. It translates to CAISDRETQYF. The rearrangement joins TRBV10-3 to TRBJ2-5, with no clear D. Germline CDR1 is ENHRY and CDR2 is SYGVKD. Trimming shortened V by 3 bases and J by 4 bases, and 3 bases separated the two germline ends. There are 11 residues in the CDR3.

This clone was picked up a small number of times. V usage is TRBV10-3 and J usage is TRBJ1-1, with TRBD1 identical over 9 bases. The CDR3 is made up of 21 amino acids. V dropped 2 bases and J dropped 0; count of bases not matched to a gene: 19. Germline values: CDR1 ENHRY, CDR2 SYGVKD. This chain's CDR3 is CAISEAPFGTGIVGMNTEAFF. The CDR3 bases are TGTGCCATCAGTGAGGCCCCGTTCGGGACAGGGATAGTCGGGATGAACACTGAAGCTTTCTTT.

V and J are TRBV5-1 and TRBJ1-1; perhaps TRBD1 as D (6 bases). Per germline, CDR1 SGHRS and CDR2 YFSETQ. The V gene lost 0 bases and the J gene lost 5 bases, with 11 bases spanning the gap. CDR3 length equals 14 residues. This CDR3 reads CASSLGQVKTEAFF. CDR3 DNA sequence: TGCGCCAGCAGCTTGGGACAGGTCAAAACTGAAGCTTTCTTT. The whole variable domain, filled in from reference TRBV5-1 and TRBJ1-1, reads KAGVTQTPRYLIKTRGQQVTLSCSPISGHRSVSWYQQTPGQGLQFLFEYFSETQRNKGNFPGRFSGRQFSNSRSEMNVSTLELGDSALYLCASSLGQVKTEAFFGQGTRLTVV.

This chain joins TRBV25-1 and TRBJ1-3; no clear D. The CDR3 contains 14 residues. The germline V and J ends were trimmed by 8 bases and 0 bases, with 11 bases remaining between them. The germline V gene encodes CDR1 MGHDK and CDR2 SYGVNS. The CDR3: CASSLPGSGNTIYF. In DNA, the CDR3 is TGTGCCAGCTCCCTACCGGGCTCTGGAAACACCATATATTTT.

This clone has only a few counts. This chain joins TRBV28 and TRBJ1-1, with TRBD1 identical over 8 bases. Trimming removed 7 bases from V and 0 bases from J; junction bases left unmatched: 16. The CDR3 is 18 amino acids. CDR1 MDHEN and CDR2 SYDVKM come from the germline V gene. For the CDR3, the DNA is TGTGCCAGCATCGGGACAGGATGGTTTTCGGCCATGAACACTGAAGCTTTCTTT. Its translation: CASIGTGWFSAMNTEAFF. Full variable domain (rest looked up from reference TRBV28 and TRBJ1-1): DVKVTQSSRYLVKRTGEKVFLECVQDMDHENMFWYRQDPGLGLRLIYFSYDVKMKEKGDIPEGYSVSREKKERFSLILESASTNQTSMYLCASIGTGWFSAMNTEAFFGQGTRLTVV.

The chain couples TRBV29-1 to TRBJ2-7; 7 bases are a match to TRBD2. The germline gives CDR1 SQVTM, CDR2 ANQGSEA. V lost 3 bases to trimming and J lost 5 bases; unmatched junction nucleotides: 10. The CDR3 sequence is 14 residues long. The CDR3 DNA reads as TGCAGCGTTGAGGGAGGGCGGGAGTACGACGAGCAGTACTTC. Translation: CSVEGGREYDEQYF.

V and J are TRBV5-1 and TRBJ2-7, with D possibly TRBD1 on 5 matching bases. The CDR3 totals 13 residues. The ends were cut back, 3 bases at V and 3 bases at J, with 10 bases in the middle. CDR1 is SGHRS, CDR2 YFSETQ, per germline. This CDR3 reads CASSSDSYYEQYF. The CDR3 bases are TGCGCCAGCAGCTCCGACAGCTACTACGAGCAGTACTTC.